This T cell receptor (beta chain) came from a study of control samples from healthy donors and cancer patients. V shed 0 bases and J shed 5 bases, with 8 bases lying between them. Looked up from germline, CDR1 is GTSNPN and CDR2 is SVGIG (reference sequence). There are 13 residues in the CDR3. Assay used: immunoSEQ multiplex PCR; TCRdb lists only in-frame clones, some missing. The repertoire has about 160,000 clones, 85% to 95% of them found once; the top ten carry around 8%. This clonotype was sampled from a woman aged 40 to 50 in good health. Sequenced sample: blood. The chain is built from TRBV30 and TRBJ1-5, with D maybe TRBD1 (5 bases). CDR3 sequence reads: CAWSVGLDQPQHF. The CDR3 DNA reads as TGTGCCTGGAGTGTGGGGCTAGATCAGCCCCAGCATTTT.